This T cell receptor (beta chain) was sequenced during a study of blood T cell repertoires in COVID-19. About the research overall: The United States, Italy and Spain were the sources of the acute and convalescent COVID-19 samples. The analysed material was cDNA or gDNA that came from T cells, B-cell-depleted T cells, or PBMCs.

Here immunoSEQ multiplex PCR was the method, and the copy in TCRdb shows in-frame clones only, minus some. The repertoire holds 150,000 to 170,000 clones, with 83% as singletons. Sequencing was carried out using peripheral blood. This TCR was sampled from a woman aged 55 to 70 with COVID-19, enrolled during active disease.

CDR3 sequence reads: CASSLLAANTGELFF. DNA of the CDR3: TGTGCCAGCAGTCTCCTAGCAGCGAACACCGGGGAGCTGTTTTTT. The genes are TRBV2 and TRBJ2-2, with D perhaps TRBD2 (5 bases). CDR3 size: 15 residues. Between the trimmed V and J ends, which lost 5 bases and 0 bases, there was a span of 10 bases. Germline V gene data show CDR1 as SNHLY and CDR2 as FYNNEI. The full variable domain, with the rest looked up from reference TRBV2 and TRBJ2-2, is EPEVTQTPSHQVTQMGQEVILRCVPISNHLYFYWYRQILGQKVEFLVSFYNNEISEKSEIFDDQFSVERPDGSNFTLKIRSTKLEDSAMYFCASSLLAANTGELFFGEGSRLTVL.